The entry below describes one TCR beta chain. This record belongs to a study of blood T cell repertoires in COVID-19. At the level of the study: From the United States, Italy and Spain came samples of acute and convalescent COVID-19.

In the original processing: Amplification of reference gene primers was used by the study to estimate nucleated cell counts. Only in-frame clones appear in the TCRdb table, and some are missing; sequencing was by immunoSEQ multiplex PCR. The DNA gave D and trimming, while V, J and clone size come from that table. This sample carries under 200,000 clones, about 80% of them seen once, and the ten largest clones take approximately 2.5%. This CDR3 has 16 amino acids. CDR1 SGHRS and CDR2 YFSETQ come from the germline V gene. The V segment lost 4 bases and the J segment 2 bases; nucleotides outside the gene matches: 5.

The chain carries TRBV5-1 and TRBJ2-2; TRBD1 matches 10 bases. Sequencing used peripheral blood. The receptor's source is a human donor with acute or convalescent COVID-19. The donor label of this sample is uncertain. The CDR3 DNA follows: TGCGCCAGCAGCATCGGACAGGGGGGTAACACCGGGGAGCTGTTTTTT. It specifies CASSIGQGGNTGELFF.